A single sample gave rise to the 20 T cell receptor beta chains below, sequenced in a study of blood T cell repertoires in COVID-19 (TCRdb year 2020). The library relied on the immunoSEQ multiplex PCR assay. As stored in TCRdb, this immuneACCESS dataset retains in-frame rearrangements with V and J assigned. A fraction of the clones does not appear; measured against another copy, unresolved V genes explain less than half of the discrepancy, and the remainder lacks a known reason. The sample table records 150,000 to 200,000 clones; about four fifths of these occur just once. The ten top clones hold approximately 15% of the sample. What was sequenced was peripheral blood. These receptors originate from a woman of 80 years or more with acute or convalescent COVID-19.

J is TRBJ1-2 and V is TRBV5-1, with 10 bases matching TRBD1. Germline V gene lookup returns CDR1 SGHRS and CDR2 YFSETQ. This CDR3 contains 14 residues. V lost 4 bases to trimming and J lost 7 bases; unmatched junction nucleotides: 7. In nucleotides, the CDR3 is TGCGCCAGCAGCCAGGACAGGGGGGAGGGTGGCTACACCTTC. As protein: CASSQDRGEGGYTF. Looking up the rest from reference TRBV5-1 and TRBJ1-2 gives the full variable domain: KAGVTQTPRYLIKTRGQQVTLSCSPISGHRSVSWYQQTPGQGLQFLFEYFSETQRNKGNFPGRFSGRQFSNSRSEMNVSTLELGDSALYLCASSQDRGEGGYTFGSGTRLTVV.

The chain has TRBV6-5 and TRBJ2-7, with 7 positions matching TRBD2. This CDR3 comprises 15 residues. Trimming cost V 11 bases and J 8 bases; bases outside gene matches: 21. Germline V lookup: CDR1 MNHEY, CDR2 SVGAGI. The CDR3, as DNA: TGTGCCGGAAATCCCTTCGAGCGGGACCCCTTCAAGCAGTACTTC. Translation: CAGNPFERDPFKQYF.

V is TRBV4-1 and J is TRBJ1-1; D call uncertain. Trimming left V 8 bases short and J 4 bases short, with 11 bases between. This CDR3 region has 12 residues. The V gene's germline CDR1 is MGHRA and CDR2 YSYEKL. This CDR3 reads CASRDMRTEAFF. CDR3 nucleotides: TGCGCCAGCCGCGACATGCGCACTGAAGCTTTCTTT.

The rearrangement uses TRBV5-1 and TRBJ2-5, with D possibly matching TRBD2 (6 bases). The V gene's germline CDR1 is SGHRS and CDR2 YFSETQ. The V end lost 0 bases, the J end lost 1 base, and 10 bases lay between the germline ends. The CDR3 contains 15 residues. The CDR3 is CASSLEAGPQETQYF. CDR3 nucleotides: TGCGCCAGCAGCTTGGAAGCGGGTCCCCAAGAGACCCAGTACTTC.

As for this clone: The same CDR3 arises from other DNA sequences in this sample as well. The chain recombines TRBV14 with TRBJ1-1; D is ambiguous. The CDR3 sequence is 14 residues long. CDR1 is SGHDN, CDR2 FVKESK, per germline. V lost 1 base to trimming and J lost 0 bases, with 6 bases between them. The CDR3 nucleotides read TGTGCCAGCAGCCAAGCGGGGATGAACACTGAAGCTTTCTTT. This codes for CASSQAGMNTEAFF.

CDR3 loop: CASSYGQGHEQYF. In nucleotides, the CDR3 is TGTGCCAGCAGTTACGGGCAGGGTCACGAGCAGTACTTC. The rearrangement uses TRBV28 and TRBJ2-7, with D perhaps matching TRBD1 (5 bases). CDR1 MDHEN and CDR2 SYDVKM come from the germline V gene. The CDR3 contains 13 residues. Deletions cut 4 bases from V and 5 bases from J, with 12 bases between.

This chain joins TRBV12-5 and TRBJ1-3, with D perhaps matching TRBD1 (5 bases). Looked up from germline, CDR1 is LGHNT and CDR2 is FRNRAP. CDR3 length: 16 residues. The ends were cut back, 1 base at V and 0 bases at J, with 10 bases in the middle. CDR3 DNA: TGTGCTAGTGGTTTGGGGACAACTTTCTCTGGAAACACCATATATTTT. Amino acids: CASGLGTTFSGNTIYF.

J is TRBJ1-6 and V is TRBV5-6; 8 nucleotides match TRBD1. J lost 9 bases, V lost 0 bases, and 5 bases had no gene match. Germline CDR1 and CDR2: SGHDT and YYEEEE. The CDR3 sequence is 15 residues long. CDR3 region: CASSLGGQGGSPLHF. Written as DNA, the CDR3 is TGTGCCAGCAGCTTGGGCGGACAGGGTGGTTCACCCCTCCACTTT.

The chain employs TRBV19 and TRBJ2-2; the D is unclear. The CDR3 contains 13 residues. Trimming removed 6 bases from V and 1 base from J, with 6 bases in between. Germline-derived CDR1 and CDR2 are LNHDA and SQIVND (reference sequence). The CDR3 DNA sequence: TGTGCCAGTAGACCGGTGAACACCGGGGAGCTGTTTTTT. This translates into CASRPVNTGELFF.

The genes are TRBV25-1 and TRBJ2-1, with 7 bases matching TRBD2. The CDR3 has 16 residues. Trimming took 3 bases from V and 6 from J; bases not matched to a gene: 11. Looked up from germline, CDR1 is MGHDK and CDR2 is SYGVNS. The CDR3, as DNA: TGTGCCAGCAGTGATCCGTACAGCGGGAAGGGCAATGAGCAGTTCTTC. Residues: CASSDPYSGKGNEQFF.

This clone has at least ten counts. The chain carries TRBV14 and TRBJ2-2, with TRBD2 matching over 9 bases. The V gene's germline CDR1 is SGHDN and CDR2 FVKESK. CDR3 length: 18 residues. V shed 5 bases and J 4 bases; nucleotides not matched to a gene: 14. The CDR3 nucleotides read TGTGCCAGCAGCGCATTAGTGGGTCGGACTAGCGCCACCGGGGAGCTGTTTTTT. This encodes CASSALVGRTSATGELFF.

The V and J genes are TRBV19 and TRBJ2-5, with 12 bases identical to TRBD2. From germline, CDR1 is LNHDA and CDR2 SQIVND (reference sequence). Trimming at V came to 5 bases and at J to 4 bases, leaving 5 bases not matched to a gene. The CDR3 consists of 15 residues. CDR3 nucleotides: TGTGCCAGTAGTCTGAAGACTAGCGGGAGAGAGACCCAGTACTTC. Translating gives CASSLKTSGRETQYF. The whole variable domain, filled in from reference TRBV19 and TRBJ2-5, reads DGGITQSPKYLFRKEGQNVTLSCEQNLNHDAMYWYRQDPGQGLRLIYYSQIVNDFQKGDIAEGYSVSREKKESFPLTVTSAQKNPTAFYLCASSLKTSGRETQYFGPGTRLLVL.

This clone was recorded only once. This rearrangement joins TRBV6-5 to TRBJ1-4; 8 nucleotides line up with TRBD1. CDR1 MNHEY and CDR2 SVGAGI come from the germline V gene. The CDR3 has 14 residues. The ends lost 6 bases at V and 8 bases at J; junction bases unmatched: 8. CDR3 DNA sequence: TGTGCCAGCAGAGCGGACAGGGTGAAAGAAAAACTGTTTTTT. Its protein is CASRADRVKEKLFF.

Only a few counts were recorded for this clone. The rearrangement links TRBV30 to TRBJ1-2, with TRBD1 as a possible D gene (6 bases). The CDR3 contains 14 residues. V gave up 3 bases and J gave up 7 bases, with 18 bases separating them. Germline CDR1 GTSNPN, CDR2 SVGIG (reference sequence). The CDR3 reads CAWRWGRGMAGYTF. In DNA, the CDR3 is TGTGCCTGGAGATGGGGCAGGGGAATGGCTGGCTACACCTTC.

The chain combines TRBV5-1 with TRBJ2-1; no reliable D call. CDR1 and CDR2 from the germline V gene are SGHRS and YFSETQ. Between the trimmed V and J ends, which lost 1 base and 8 bases, there was a span of 10 bases. The CDR3 extends over 13 amino acids. This chain's CDR3 is CASSLYGYDEQFF. CDR3 DNA sequence: TGCGCCAGCAGCTTGTACGGGTACGATGAGCAGTTCTTC.

The rearrangement links TRBV3-1 (or the pseudogene TRBV3-2) to TRBJ1-2; 7 bases line up with TRBD1. There are 15 residues in the CDR3. The germline V gene encodes CDR1 LGHDT and CDR2 YNNKEL (reference sequence). Germline trimming cut 5 bases from V and 0 bases from J; bases unmatched to any gene: 6. In nucleotides, the CDR3 is TGTGCCAGCAGCTGGGGACAGCTAGCTAACTATGGCTACACCTTC. Its protein is CASSWGQLANYGYTF.

This chain links TRBV5-1 with TRBJ1-2; unclear D gene. Germline CDR1 reads SGHRS; CDR2 reads YFSETQ. This CDR3 region has 14 residues. Deletions cut 1 base from V and 2 bases from J, with 9 bases between. CDR3 sequence: CASSLRSVNYGYTF. DNA of the CDR3: TGCGCCAGCAGCTTGCGCAGTGTGAACTATGGCTACACCTTC.

The rearrangement uses TRBV19 and TRBJ2-7, with D maybe TRBD2 (7 bases). V was pared by 8 bases and J by 0 bases, with 17 bases between. Germline CDR1 and CDR2: LNHDA and SQIVND (reference sequence). The CDR3 covers 15 residues. The CDR3, as DNA: TGTGCCAGTCAGACCCTTGGGGGGGCCTCCTACGAGCAGTACTTC. Translated: CASQTLGGASYEQYF.

The chain combines TRBV29-1 with TRBJ2-7; the match to TRBD2 covers 8 bases. This CDR3 region has 13 residues. With 7 bases clipped from V and 4 bases from J, the junction kept 9 bases outside the gene matches. Germline loops: CDR1 SQVTM, CDR2 ANQGSEA. The chain's CDR3 is CSATAGVKYEQYF. CDR3 sequence (DNA): TGCAGCGCTACAGCGGGAGTTAAATACGAGCAGTACTTC.

A few counts support this clone. This sequence joins TRBV28 and TRBJ1-3; D perhaps matches TRBD1 (6 bases). The CDR3 totals 16 residues. The ends were cut back, 4 bases at V and 8 bases at J, with 21 bases in the middle. The V gene's germline CDR1 is MDHEN and CDR2 SYDVKM. Here the CDR3 reads CASSSTSWGAGDTIYF. CDR3 DNA: TGTGCCAGCAGTTCCACCTCGTGGGGGGCGGGGGACACCATATATTTT.